The next 2 T cell receptor beta chains were all read from a single sample in a study of blood T cell repertoires in COVID-19. Clones were sequenced by immunoSEQ multiplex PCR, and TCRdb holds only the in-frame ones, with some missing. Of over 85,000 clones listed, roughly 90% are singletons. The source material was peripheral blood. The receptors were sampled from a woman between 50 and 59 years old with COVID-19, enrolled during active disease.

This sequence joins TRBV25-1 and TRBJ1-5; D is perhaps TRBD1 (6 bases). This CDR3 contains 18 residues. The germline V gene encodes CDR1 MGHDK and CDR2 SYGVNS. V dropped 0 bases and J dropped 3 bases, with 18 bases sitting between them. CDR3 region: CASSEYQWPGQDNQPQHF. CDR3 DNA sequence: TGTGCCAGCAGTGAATATCAATGGCCGGGACAAGACAATCAGCCCCAGCATTTT.

V usage is TRBV7-2 and J usage is TRBJ1-5; D is unresolved. With 5 bases removed from V and 6 bases from J, the gap between germline ends came to 11 bases. There are 13 residues in the CDR3. Germline V gene sequence: CDR1 SGHTA, CDR2 FQGNSA. In DNA, the CDR3 is TGTGCCAGCAGCCCGAGCCCGGGTCAGCCCCAGCATTTT. Translation gives CASSPSPGQPQHF.